The clone carrying this T cell receptor beta chain was counted many times. Its antigen is currently unknown. One end of the junction fails to match germline, which may point to a read error. This record belongs to a study of blood T cells in healthy people across ages. Study-level results: Unsorted PBMC input precluded a conclusive naive versus antigen-experienced comparison.

A second roughly 6 to 12 cycle PCR used barcoded and J-beta primers. Via MiXCR, TCRdb re-called the 5' RACE reads, giving one row per CDR3 protein. The table records hundreds of thousands of distinct CDR3 sequences, roughly 30% of them present only once. The CDR3 totals 15 residues. Germline assignment: CDR1 MNHEY and CDR2 SVGEGT. The sequenced sample was blood. The clonotype comes from a woman of 80 years or more in good health. The chain employs TRBV6-2 or TRBV6-3 and TRBJ2-7; 12 positions agree with TRBD2. CDR3 region: CASRILAGGSHEQYF. CDR3 in DNA: TGTGCCAGCAGGATACTAGCGGGGGGCTCCCACGAGCAGTACTTC.